Presented here are 11 T cell receptor beta chains from one specimen sequenced in a study of T cells expressing NK-cell markers. Reprocessing the 5' RACE reads, TCRdb reports a single entry for every CDR3 protein and omits DNA. The sample table sets out fewer than 300,000 distinct CDR3 sequences. Sequencing was carried out using blood T cells: a sorted CD56 or NKG2C T cell subset, CD4+ or CD8+ T cells, or bulk PBMC T cells (not recorded which). These receptors were collected from a woman aged 18 to 75 in good health.

This rearrangement joins TRBV3-1 to TRBJ2-1; TCRdb gives TRBD2 as the D gene, but with no DNA this cannot be confirmed. Germline assignment: CDR1 LGHDT and CDR2 YNNKEL (reference sequence). The CDR3 length is 13 residues. The CDR3 protein is CASSPSGSNEQFF.

The rearrangement joins TRBV20-1 to TRBJ2-3. CDR1 and CDR2 from the germline V gene are DFQATT and SNEGSKA (reference sequence). The CDR3 loop spans 15 amino acids. The CDR3 loop reads CSARDRGFEADTQYF.

This sequence joins TRBV5-4 and TRBJ2-3; the D call of TRBD2 rests on TCRdb alone, since no DNA is present to check it. CDR3 length: 16 amino acids. Germline V gene sequence: CDR1 SGHNT, CDR2 YYREEE (reference sequence). The CDR3 here is CASSRQLAGGTDTQYF.

The rearrangement links TRBV7-2 to TRBJ1-5; TCRdb returns TRBD1, unconfirmable since there is no DNA. This CDR3 region has 15 residues. Germline CDR1 SGHTA, CDR2 FQGNSA. The CDR3 sequence: CASSLSAGDYQPQHF.

The chain has TRBV5-6 and TRBJ2-1; TCRdb reports TRBD1, a call that lacks DNA to check it against. This CDR3 is built from 16 residues. Germline V lookup: CDR1 SGHDT, CDR2 YYEEEE. The CDR3 here is CASRRGQGVSPNEQFF.

The chain combines TRBV5-5 with TRBJ2-1. CDR3 size: 16 residues. The germline gives CDR1 SGHKS, CDR2 YYEKEE (reference sequence). This CDR3 is CASSLTFQSSYNEQFF.

The rearrangement links TRBV6-5 to TRBJ1-5; TCRdb's assignment of TRBD1 cannot be checked, as there is no DNA. This CDR3 has 13 amino acids. Germline lookup yields CDR1 MNHEY and CDR2 SVGAGI. CDR3 residues: CASSWDTRQPQHF.

V and J are TRBV7-9 and TRBJ1-1; TCRdb gives TRBD1 as the D gene, but with no DNA this cannot be confirmed. CDR3 size: 15 residues. Germline CDR1 and CDR2: SEHNR and FQNEAQ (reference sequence). CDR3 in amino acids: CASSLAGGARAEAFF.

The chain recombines TRBV5-8 with TRBJ2-5. Germline values: CDR1 SGHTS, CDR2 YDEGEE. The CDR3 has 13 residues. CDR3 protein: CASSLGHMETQYF.

The chain employs TRBV6-6 and TRBJ1-1. Looked up from germline, CDR1 is MNHNY and CDR2 is SVGAGI (reference sequence). The CDR3 is 11 amino acids. CDR3 protein: CASSRESEAFF.

J is TRBJ2-6 and V is TRBV20-1; TCRdb's assignment of TRBD2 cannot be checked, as there is no DNA. This CDR3 has 17 residues. Germline CDR1 is DFQATT and CDR2 is SNEGSKA (reference sequence). CDR3 in amino acids: CSARGTSGQPGANVLTF.